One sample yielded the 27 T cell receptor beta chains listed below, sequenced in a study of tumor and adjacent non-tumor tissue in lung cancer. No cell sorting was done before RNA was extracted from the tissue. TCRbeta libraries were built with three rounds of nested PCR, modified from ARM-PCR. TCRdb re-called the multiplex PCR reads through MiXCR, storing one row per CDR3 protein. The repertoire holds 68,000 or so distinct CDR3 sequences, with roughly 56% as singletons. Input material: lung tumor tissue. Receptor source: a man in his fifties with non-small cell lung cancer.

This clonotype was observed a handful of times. CDR3 sequence: CSARGQSRYNEQFF. CDR3 in DNA: TGCAGTGCTAGGGGACAAAGCCGGTACAATGAGCAGTTCTTC. This chain links TRBV20-1 with TRBJ2-1, with D perhaps matching TRBD1 (6 bases). The length of the CDR3 is 14 residues. V was clipped by 3 bases and J by 4 bases, with 13 bases between them. The germline gives CDR1 DFQATT, CDR2 SNEGSKA (reference sequence).

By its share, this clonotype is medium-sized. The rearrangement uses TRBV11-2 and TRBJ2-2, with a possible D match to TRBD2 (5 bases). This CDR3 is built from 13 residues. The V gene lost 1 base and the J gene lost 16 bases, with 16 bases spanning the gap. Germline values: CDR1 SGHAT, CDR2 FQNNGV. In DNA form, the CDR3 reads TGTGCCAGCAGCTTAGCGACTATTTCTCATCCGTTTTTT. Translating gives CASSLATISHPFF.

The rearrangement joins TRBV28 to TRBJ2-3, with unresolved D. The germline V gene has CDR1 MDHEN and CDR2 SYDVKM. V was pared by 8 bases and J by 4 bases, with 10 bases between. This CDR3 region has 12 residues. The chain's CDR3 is CASVLSPDTQYF. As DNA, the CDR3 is TGTGCCAGCGTTTTAAGTCCAGATACGCAGTATTTT.

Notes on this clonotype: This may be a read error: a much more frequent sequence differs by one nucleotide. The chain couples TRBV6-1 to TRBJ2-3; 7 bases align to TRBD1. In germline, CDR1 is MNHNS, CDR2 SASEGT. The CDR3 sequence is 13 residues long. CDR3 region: CASRLQGTDMQYF. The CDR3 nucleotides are TGTGCCAGCAGGTTACAGGGGACGGATATGCAGTATTTT.

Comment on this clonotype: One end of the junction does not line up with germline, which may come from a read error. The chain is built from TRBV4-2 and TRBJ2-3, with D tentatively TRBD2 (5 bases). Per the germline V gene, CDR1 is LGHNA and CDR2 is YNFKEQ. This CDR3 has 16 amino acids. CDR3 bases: TGTGCCTGCAGCCTAGCCTCCGGTCTCGCTACAGCTACGCAGTATTTT. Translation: CACSLASGLATATQYF.

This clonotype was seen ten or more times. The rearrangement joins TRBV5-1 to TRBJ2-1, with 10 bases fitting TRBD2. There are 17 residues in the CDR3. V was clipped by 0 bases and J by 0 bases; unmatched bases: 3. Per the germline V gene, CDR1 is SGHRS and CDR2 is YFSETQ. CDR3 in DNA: TGCGCCAGCAGCTTGGGACTAGCGGGTTTCTCCTACAATGAGCAGTTCTTC. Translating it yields CASSLGLAGFSYNEQFF.

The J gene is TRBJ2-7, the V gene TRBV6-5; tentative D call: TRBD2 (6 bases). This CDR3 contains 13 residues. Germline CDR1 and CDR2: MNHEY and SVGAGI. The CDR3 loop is CPIARRDGSEQYF. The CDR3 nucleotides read TGTCCCATCGCCCGGCGGGATGGCTCCGAGCAGTACTTC.

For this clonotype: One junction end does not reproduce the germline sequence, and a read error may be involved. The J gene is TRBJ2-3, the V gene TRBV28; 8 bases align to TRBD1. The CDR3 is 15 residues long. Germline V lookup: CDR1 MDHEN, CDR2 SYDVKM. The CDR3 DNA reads TGTGTCAGCAGTAAGGTGTCAGGGGGCTCGGATACGCAGTATTTT. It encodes CVSSKVSGGSDTQYF. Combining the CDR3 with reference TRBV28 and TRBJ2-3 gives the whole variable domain DVKVTQSSRYLVKRTGEKVFLECVQDMDHENMFWYRQDPGLGLRLIYFSYDVKMKEKGDIPEGYSVSREKKERFSLILESASTNQTSMYLCVSSKVSGGSDTQYFGPGTRLTVL.

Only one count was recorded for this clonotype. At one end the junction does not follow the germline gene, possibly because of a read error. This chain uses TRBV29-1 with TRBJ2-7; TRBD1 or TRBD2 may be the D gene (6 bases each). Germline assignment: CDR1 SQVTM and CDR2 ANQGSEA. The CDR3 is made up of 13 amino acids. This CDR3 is CSVAPNGGYEHYF. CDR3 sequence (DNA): TGCAGCGTCGCTCCTAACGGGGGCTACGAGCACTACTTC.

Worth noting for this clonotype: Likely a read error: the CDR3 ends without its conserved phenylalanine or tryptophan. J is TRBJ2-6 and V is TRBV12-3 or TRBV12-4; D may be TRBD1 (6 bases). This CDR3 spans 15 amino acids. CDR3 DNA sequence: TGTGCCAACAGTTTAACAGGGCTCGGGGCCAACGTCCTGACTTTA. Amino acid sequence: CANSLTGLGANVLTL.

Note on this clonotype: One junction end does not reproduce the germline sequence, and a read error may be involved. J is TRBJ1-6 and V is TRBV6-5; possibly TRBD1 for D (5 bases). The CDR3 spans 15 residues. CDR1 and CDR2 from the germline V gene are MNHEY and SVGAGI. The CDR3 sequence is CASTYWDSFNSPLHF. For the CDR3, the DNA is TGTGCCAGCACTTACTGGGACTCCTTTAATTCACCCCTCCACTTT.

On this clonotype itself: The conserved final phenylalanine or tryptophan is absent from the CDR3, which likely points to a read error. CDR3 loop: CASSSTHRRGRGGYTL. Here the CDR3 DNA reads TGTGCCAGCAGCTCGACCCACCGCCGCGGTCGGGGTGGCTACACCCTC. The chain employs TRBV28 and TRBJ1-2; no clear D. The CDR3 contains 16 residues. Germline CDR1 and CDR2: MDHEN and SYDVKM. Trimming stripped 6 bases from V and 7 bases from J, with 24 bases between.

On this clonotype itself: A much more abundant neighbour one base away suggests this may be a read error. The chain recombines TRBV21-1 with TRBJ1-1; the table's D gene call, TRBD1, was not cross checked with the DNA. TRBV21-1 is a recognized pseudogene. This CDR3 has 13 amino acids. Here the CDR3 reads CASSGQGKTEAFF. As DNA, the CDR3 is TGTGCCAGCAGCGGACAGGGGAAGACTGAAGCTTTCTTT.

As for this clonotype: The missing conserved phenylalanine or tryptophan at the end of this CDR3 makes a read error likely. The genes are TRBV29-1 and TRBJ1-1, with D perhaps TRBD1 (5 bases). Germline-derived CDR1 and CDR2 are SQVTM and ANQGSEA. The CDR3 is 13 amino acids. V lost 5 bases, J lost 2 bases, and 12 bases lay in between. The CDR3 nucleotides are TGCAGCGTTAGCAGGGAAGAAAACACTGAAGCTTTCTTA. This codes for CSVSREENTEAFL.

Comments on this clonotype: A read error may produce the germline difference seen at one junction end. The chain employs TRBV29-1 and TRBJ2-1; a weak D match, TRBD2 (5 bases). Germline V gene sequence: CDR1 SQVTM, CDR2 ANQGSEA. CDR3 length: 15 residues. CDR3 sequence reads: CSVEPSGRSYSEQFF. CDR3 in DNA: TGCAGCGTTGAACCTAGTGGGAGATCCTACAGTGAGCAGTTCTTC.

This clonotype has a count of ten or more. The CDR3 nucleotides read TGCGCCAGCAGCCAGACCCCGCGGGGGGGCACAGATACGCAGTATTTT. Residues: CASSQTPRGGTDTQYF. This chain links TRBV4-1 with TRBJ2-3; 8 bases fit TRBD2. Per the germline V gene, CDR1 is MGHRA and CDR2 is YSYEKL. With 3 bases clipped from V and 1 base from J, the junction kept 6 bases outside the gene matches. The CDR3 is 16 amino acids.

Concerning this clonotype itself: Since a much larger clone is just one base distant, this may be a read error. The CDR3 DNA follows: TGTACCAGCAGTTTTGGGTCCCCGAAGGACAATGAGCAGTTCTTC. Its translation: CTSSFGSPKDNEQFF. The chain is built from TRBV28 and TRBJ2-1; D not certain. The V gene's germline CDR1 is MDHEN and CDR2 SYDVKM. This CDR3 is 15 amino acids long.

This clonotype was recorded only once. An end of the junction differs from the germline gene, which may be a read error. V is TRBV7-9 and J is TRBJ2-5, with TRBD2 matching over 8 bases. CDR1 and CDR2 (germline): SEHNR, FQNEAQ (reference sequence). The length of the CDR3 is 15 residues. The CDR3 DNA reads TGCGCCAGCAGCTTAGTATCGGGGGGGCTGGAGACCCAGTACTTC. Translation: CASSLVSGGLETQYF.

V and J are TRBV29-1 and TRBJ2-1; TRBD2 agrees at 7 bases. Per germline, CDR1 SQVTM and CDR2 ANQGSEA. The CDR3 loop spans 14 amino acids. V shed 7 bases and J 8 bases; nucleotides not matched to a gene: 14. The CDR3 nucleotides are TGCAGCGGCGGGGGTGGGCTGGGGATGGATGAGCAGTTCTTC. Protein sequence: CSGGGGLGMDEQFF.

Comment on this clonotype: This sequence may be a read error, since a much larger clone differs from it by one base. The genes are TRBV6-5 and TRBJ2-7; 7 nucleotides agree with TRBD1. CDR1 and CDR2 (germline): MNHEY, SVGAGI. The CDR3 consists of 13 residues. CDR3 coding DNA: TGTGCCTGCAGTATCGGGACAGAATCCGAGCAGTACTTC. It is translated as CACSIGTESEQYF.

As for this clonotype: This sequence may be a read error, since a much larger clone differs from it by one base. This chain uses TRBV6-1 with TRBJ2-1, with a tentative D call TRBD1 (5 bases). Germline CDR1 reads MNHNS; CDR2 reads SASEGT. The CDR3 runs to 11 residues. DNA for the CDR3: TGTACCAGCAGTGCACAGGTCGAGCAGTTCTTC. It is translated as CTSSAQVEQFF.

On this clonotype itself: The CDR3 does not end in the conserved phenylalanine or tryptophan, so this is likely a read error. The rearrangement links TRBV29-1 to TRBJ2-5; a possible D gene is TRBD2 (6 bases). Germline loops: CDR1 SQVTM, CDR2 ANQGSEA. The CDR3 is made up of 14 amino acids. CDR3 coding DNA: TGTAGCGTTGACCCCGGAGGGCGTGCGGAGACCCAGTACTTA. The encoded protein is CSVDPGGRAETQYL.

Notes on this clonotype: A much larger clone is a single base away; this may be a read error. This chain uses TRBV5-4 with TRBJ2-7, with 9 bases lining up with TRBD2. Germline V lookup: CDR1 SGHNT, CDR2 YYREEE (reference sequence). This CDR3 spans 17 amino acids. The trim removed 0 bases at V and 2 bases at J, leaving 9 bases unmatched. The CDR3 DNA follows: TGTGCCAGCAGCTTGGGAGGACTAGCGAGCGCCACCTACGAGCAGTACTTC. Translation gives CASSLGGLASATYEQYF.

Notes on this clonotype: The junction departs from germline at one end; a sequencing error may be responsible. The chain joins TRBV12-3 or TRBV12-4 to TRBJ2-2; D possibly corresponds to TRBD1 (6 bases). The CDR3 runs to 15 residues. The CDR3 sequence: CASIRTATNTRELFF. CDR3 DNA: TGTGCCAGCATACGGACAGCGACGAACACCAGGGAGCTGTTTTTT.

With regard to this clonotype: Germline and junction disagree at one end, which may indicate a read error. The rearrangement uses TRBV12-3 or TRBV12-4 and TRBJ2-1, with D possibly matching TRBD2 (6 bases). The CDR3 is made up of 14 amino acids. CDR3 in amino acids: CASSFGAGYNERFF. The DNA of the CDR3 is TGCGCCAGCAGTTTCGGGGCGGGGTACAATGAGCGGTTCTTC.

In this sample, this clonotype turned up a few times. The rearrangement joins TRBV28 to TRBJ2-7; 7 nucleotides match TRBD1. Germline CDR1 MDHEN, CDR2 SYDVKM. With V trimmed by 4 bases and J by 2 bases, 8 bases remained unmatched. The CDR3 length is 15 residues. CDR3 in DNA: TGTGCCAGCAGTTCCCGGACAGGCCCCCCCTACGAGCAGTACTTC. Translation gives CASSSRTGPPYEQYF.

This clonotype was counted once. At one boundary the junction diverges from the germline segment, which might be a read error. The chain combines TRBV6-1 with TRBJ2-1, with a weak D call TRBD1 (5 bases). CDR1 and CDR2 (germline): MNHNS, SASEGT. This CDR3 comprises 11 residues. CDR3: CASSSQVEQLF. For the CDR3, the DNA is TGTGCCAGCAGTTCACAGGTCGAGCAGTTATTC.